This TCR beta chain was captured in a study of CD8 T cells in Susac syndrome. FACS was used to enrich TEMRA cells, whereas the CD8+ and CD4+ T cells were obtained by negative isolation. Random hexamers were used to reverse transcribe about 0.45 to 1 ug of RNA. The CDR3 of TCR beta was amplified by immunoSEQ multiplex PCR across 54 Vbeta and 13 Jbeta. Each CDR3 protein gets one entry after TCRdb re-called the immunoSEQ multiplex PCR reads with MiXCR. Of 90,000 to 110,000 distinct CDR3 sequences listed, around 97% are singletons. V lost 5 bases and J 3 bases, leaving 11 bases between the germline ends. The length of the CDR3 is 14 residues. Germline CDR1 and CDR2: SNHLY and FYNNEI.

This receptor was taken from a human donor in good health. Input material: CD4+ T cells from PBMCs. The chain joins TRBV2 to TRBJ2-4; D remains ambiguous. In nucleotides, the CDR3 is TGTGCCAGCAGTCAAGGGTTGGACAAAAACATTCAGTACTTC. Encoded protein: CASSQGLDKNIQYF.